This T cell receptor beta chain originates from a study of CD8 T cells in Susac syndrome. The RNA input was about 0.5 to 1 ug, and it was reverse transcribed with random hexamers. MiXCR was run by TCRdb on the immunoSEQ multiplex PCR reads, yielding one entry per CDR3 protein. The sample yields about 200,000 distinct CDR3 sequences, roughly 96% seen once. TCR beta from blood CD8+ and CD4+ T cells was sequenced. Matching for age and sex applied to the controls, who were healthy donors. The sequenced sample consisted of CD4+ T cells from PBMCs. The TCR was taken from a human donor in good health.

The CDR3 spells CSVGSPGQETQYF. The CDR3 bases are TGCAGCGTTGGAAGTCCCGGCCAAGAGACCCAGTACTTC. This chain uses TRBV29-1 with TRBJ2-5; no reliable D call. CDR3 length equals 13 residues. V lost 4 bases and J lost 1, with 10 bases in between. From germline, CDR1 is SQVTM and CDR2 ANQGSEA.